A single sample gave rise to the 16 T cell receptor beta chains below, sequenced in a study of T cells in pancreatic ductal adenocarcinoma (dated by TCRdb to about 2017). Receptors were amplified or captured by the immunoSEQ multiplex PCR assay. TCRdb obtained this table from immuneACCESS and retained in-frame rearrangements with V and J assigned. These tables miss some clones; where compared with another copy, unresolved V genes account for less than half of the shortfall, and the remainder is unexplained. The sample table holds around 10,000 clones, of which approximately 89% were seen once. The top ten hold around 3.3% of the sample. Selected pancreatic ductal adenocarcinoma patients had undergone surgery without neoadjuvant therapy. Sequenced input: PBMCs. Receptors were obtained from a human donor with pancreatic ductal adenocarcinoma.

The chain links TRBV19 to TRBJ2-1, with TRBD1 matching 8 bases. Germline values: CDR1 LNHDA, CDR2 SQIVND (reference sequence). The CDR3 contains 14 residues. The ends lost 5 bases at V and 6 bases at J; junction bases unmatched: 6. CDR3 residues: CASSGQGEGNEQFF. In nucleotides, the CDR3 is TGTGCCAGTAGTGGACAGGGCGAAGGCAATGAGCAGTTCTTC.

This clone was seen only once. V usage is TRBV9 and J usage is TRBJ1-2; 8 nucleotides align to TRBD1. In germline, CDR1 is SGDLS, CDR2 YYNGEE. Germline trimming cut 3 bases from V and 6 bases from J; bases unmatched to any gene: 13. This CDR3 region has 16 residues. CDR3: CASSGGTGIRGDGYTF. The CDR3 DNA follows: TGTGCCAGCAGCGGCGGGACAGGCATTAGGGGGGATGGCTACACCTTC.

The chain carries TRBV9 and TRBJ1-2, with TRBD1 identical over 8 bases. The CDR3 length is 16 residues. Germline V gives CDR1 SGDLS, CDR2 YYNGEE. J lost 5 bases, V lost 0 bases, and 9 bases had no gene match. The CDR3 loop is CASSVEGQGVGYGYTF. In DNA form, the CDR3 reads TGTGCCAGCAGCGTAGAAGGACAGGGCGTAGGTTATGGCTACACCTTC. Complete variable domain (other parts from reference TRBV9 and TRBJ1-2): DSGVTQTPKHLITATGQRVTLRCSPRSGDLSVYWYQQSLDQGLQFLIQYYNGEERAKGNILERFSAQQFPDLHSELNLSSLELGDSALYFCASSVEGQGVGYGYTFGSGTRLTVV.

The J gene is TRBJ2-5, the V gene TRBV11-2, with 8 bases fitting TRBD2. The CDR3 extends over 15 amino acids. Germline trimming cut 5 bases from V and 5 bases from J; bases unmatched to any gene: 10. CDR1 SGHAT and CDR2 FQNNGV come from the germline V gene. The DNA for the CDR3 is TGTGCCAGCAGCCCCAGCGGGGGAGCCGCGGAGACCCAGTACTTC. Translation: CASSPSGGAAETQYF.

The gene calls are TRBV5-1 and TRBJ2-1; TRBD2 matches at 7 bases. Germline V gives CDR1 SGHRS, CDR2 YFSETQ. This CDR3 has 15 amino acids. V was clipped by 4 bases and J by 2 bases; unmatched bases: 6. CDR3 in amino acids: CASSQWEGTYNEQFF. The DNA for the CDR3 is TGCGCCAGCAGCCAATGGGAGGGGACCTACAATGAGCAGTTCTTC.

The chain links TRBV7-9 to TRBJ2-7; D is possibly TRBD1 (5 bases). The CDR3 loop spans 16 amino acids. From germline, CDR1 is SEHNR and CDR2 FQNEAQ (reference sequence). Trimming removed 1 base from V and 3 bases from J, with 16 bases in between. The CDR3 spells CASSLGSRVGDYEQYF. CDR3 DNA sequence: TGTGCCAGCAGCTTAGGTTCCAGGGTGGGCGACTACGAGCAGTACTTC.

This clone has just one count. V and J are TRBV9 and TRBJ2-6; 10 bases agree with TRBD2. The CDR3 sequence is 18 residues long. CDR1 SGDLS and CDR2 YYNGEE come from the germline V gene. V shed 3 bases, J shed 0 bases, and the junction held 6 bases outside the gene matches. CDR3 nucleotide sequence: TGTGCCAGCAGCGCCGGACTAGCGGAATACTCTGGGGCCAACGTCCTGACTTTC. It codes for CASSAGLAEYSGANVLTF.

The chain joins TRBV5-1 to TRBJ1-2; the D gene is possibly TRBD1 (5 bases). Per germline, CDR1 SGHRS and CDR2 YFSETQ. The CDR3 sequence is 14 residues long. Trimming removed 0 bases from V and 8 bases from J, with 14 bases in between. The CDR3 nucleotides read TGCGCCAGCAGCTTGGGCAGGGTGACCGGGGGCTACACCTTC. This gives the protein CASSLGRVTGGYTF. Combining the CDR3 with reference TRBV5-1 and TRBJ1-2 gives the whole variable domain KAGVTQTPRYLIKTRGQQVTLSCSPISGHRSVSWYQQTPGQGLQFLFEYFSETQRNKGNFPGRFSGRQFSNSRSEMNVSTLELGDSALYLCASSLGRVTGGYTFGSGTRLTVV.

The chain couples TRBV5-8 to TRBJ2-2; perhaps TRBD1 as D (6 bases). Germline CDR1 and CDR2: SGHTS and YDEGEE. The CDR3 runs 16 residues. Trimming removed 0 bases from V and 4 bases from J, with 13 bases in between. CDR3 loop: CASSLESQGSTGELFF. The DNA of the CDR3 is TGTGCCAGCAGCTTGGAGTCTCAGGGGAGCACCGGGGAGCTGTTTTTT.

V gene TRBV5-1 combines with J gene TRBJ2-7, with TRBD1 identical over 8 bases. CDR1 is SGHRS, CDR2 YFSETQ, per germline. CDR3 length equals 14 residues. Trimming took 0 bases from V and 2 from J; bases not matched to a gene: 1. The CDR3 nucleotides read TGCGCCAGCAGCTTGGAACAGGGGGCCTACGAGCAGTACTTC. This sequence encodes CASSLEQGAYEQYF.

The chain employs TRBV7-2 and TRBJ1-1, with 12 bases matching TRBD1. The CDR3 is 14 amino acids. From germline, CDR1 is SGHTA and CDR2 FQGNSA. The CDR3 DNA reads as TGTGCAATGAGGGACAGGGGGCCGAACACTGAAGCTTTCTTT. Translating it yields CAMRDRGPNTEAFF.

This clone was picked up one time. The rearrangement links TRBV2 to TRBJ2-7; the D gene is possibly TRBD1 (7 bases). Germline CDR1 is SNHLY and CDR2 is FYNNEI. Trimming shortened V by 6 bases and J by 0 bases, and 24 bases separated the two germline ends. This CDR3 region has 18 residues. The CDR3 region is CASRARGVTLVSSYEQYF. The DNA of the CDR3 is TGTGCCAGCAGGGCCAGGGGGGTGACCCTAGTGAGCTCCTACGAGCAGTACTTC.

The CDR3 loop is CASSQVELAWDTQYF. In nucleotides, the CDR3 is TGCGCCAGCAGCCAAGTTGAATTAGCTTGGGATACGCAGTATTTT. This chain uses TRBV4-3 with TRBJ2-3, with D hard to call. Trimming left V 1 base short and J 6 bases short, with 14 bases between. The CDR3 is 15 residues long. Germline CDR1 is LGHNA and CDR2 is YSLEER.

This clone occurred a few times. V is TRBV5-1 and J is TRBJ1-1, with D perhaps TRBD1 (5 bases). Germline V CDR1 and CDR2: SGHRS, YFSETQ. V was trimmed by 2 bases and J by 0 bases, leaving 14 bases between them. The CDR3 is made up of 16 amino acids. The CDR3 protein is CASSFATGGMNTEAFF. As DNA, the CDR3 is TGCGCCAGCAGCTTCGCTACCGGGGGAATGAACACTGAAGCTTTCTTT.

The chain couples TRBV2 to TRBJ1-2; 11 bases align to TRBD1. Germline assignment: CDR1 SNHLY and CDR2 FYNNEI. V was clipped by 3 bases and J by 4 bases; unmatched bases: 1. The CDR3 is 14 amino acids. DNA for the CDR3: TGTGCCAGCAGTGAGGACAGGGGGCTCTATGGCTACACCTTC. It encodes CASSEDRGLYGYTF.

V gene TRBV18 combines with J gene TRBJ2-5; no reliable D call. The CDR3 length is 14 residues. Trimming stripped 1 base from V and 1 base from J, with 7 bases between. Germline assignment: CDR1 KGHSH and CDR2 LQKENI. CDR3 sequence reads: CASSPQHPQETQYF. The CDR3 region has the DNA TGTGCCAGCTCACCACAGCACCCCCAAGAGACCCAGTACTTC.